The 13 T cell receptor beta chains reported below all come from one sample, sequenced in a study of cytomegalovirus exposure and HLA in healthy donors. The primer mix had 60 Vbeta and 13 Jbeta primers. Here immunoSEQ multiplex PCR was the method, and the copy in TCRdb shows in-frame clones only, minus some. Of under 120,000 clones in the sample, approximately 66% were seen once. Material: PBMCs. The source is a man aged 35 to 55 in good health and CMV-seropositive.

This clone has a single count. The rearrangement links TRBV11-2 to TRBJ2-2; D remains ambiguous. Looked up from germline, CDR1 is SGHAT and CDR2 is FQNNGV. Trimming removed 5 bases at V and 1 base at J, with 11 bases between. The CDR3 runs 15 residues. As DNA, the CDR3 is TGTGCCAGCAGCCCCCGGGTCTTGAACACCGGGGAGCTGTTTTTT. Protein product: CASSPRVLNTGELFF. The variable domain in full, with the rest retrieved from reference TRBV11-2 and TRBJ2-2, is EAGVAQSPRYKIIEKRQSVAFWCNPISGHATLYWYQQILGQGPKLLIQFQNNGVVDDSQLPKDRFSAERLKGVDSTLKIQPAKLEDSAVYLCASSPRVLNTGELFFGEGSRLTVL.

CDR3 in DNA: TGTGCCAGCAGCGGCTCGGACAGGGGGCGATGGCAGTTCTTC. It is translated as CASSGSDRGRWQFF. The chain joins TRBV11-1 to TRBJ2-1; TRBD1 matches at 11 bases. CDR1 is SGHAT and CDR2 is FQDESV in the germline V gene (reference sequence). V gave up 5 bases and J gave up 12 bases; unmatched junction bases: 9. CDR3 length equals 14 residues.

The CDR3 nucleotides read TGTGCCAGCAGACGAGACAGGGGGGGCACCGGGGAGCTGTTTTTT. Translation gives CASRRDRGGTGELFF. The chain is built from TRBV6-6 and TRBJ2-2; 9 positions match TRBD1. In germline, CDR1 is MNHNY, CDR2 SVGAGI (reference sequence). This CDR3 is 15 amino acids long. The ends lost 6 bases at V and 4 bases at J; junction bases unmatched: 6.

The V and J genes are TRBV28 and TRBJ1-5; TRBD1 matches 10 bases. Trimming took 3 bases from V and 6 from J; bases not matched to a gene: 5. In germline, CDR1 is MDHEN, CDR2 SYDVKM. This CDR3 region has 15 residues. CDR3 protein: CASSFRGQGIQPQHF. The CDR3 coding sequence is TGTGCCAGCAGTTTTAGGGGACAGGGGATTCAGCCCCAGCATTTT. Full variable domain (remainder filled in from reference TRBV28 and TRBJ1-5): DVKVTQSSRYLVKRTGEKVFLECVQDMDHENMFWYRQDPGLGLRLIYFSYDVKMKEKGDIPEGYSVSREKKERFSLILESASTNQTSMYLCASSFRGQGIQPQHFGDGTRLSIL.

The CDR3 coding sequence is TGCGCCAGCAGCTCTTCGACAGGGAACTCTGGAAACACCATATATTTT. Amino acids: CASSSSTGNSGNTIYF. V is TRBV5-1 and J is TRBJ1-3; 7 positions match TRBD1. CDR3 length: 16 residues. J gave up 0 bases and V 3 bases, and 6 bases lay outside the gene matches. Germline values: CDR1 SGHRS, CDR2 YFSETQ.

The chain is built from TRBV6-5 and TRBJ2-7; 13 bases agree with TRBD2. Germline values: CDR1 MNHEY, CDR2 SVGAGI. V shed 6 bases, J shed 4 bases, and the junction held 6 bases outside the gene matches. The CDR3 has 15 amino acids. The CDR3 protein is CASSWTSGSSYEQYF. In nucleotides, the CDR3 is TGTGCCAGCAGCTGGACTAGCGGGAGTTCTTACGAGCAGTACTTC.

The chain links TRBV7-2 to TRBJ2-7; TRBD1 matches 8 bases. With 4 bases clipped from V and 6 bases from J, the junction kept 2 bases outside the gene matches. There are 12 residues in the CDR3. Germline V gene sequence: CDR1 SGHTA, CDR2 FQGNSA. For the CDR3, the DNA is TGTGCCAGCAGCTCGGGACAGGCCGAGCAGTACTTC. Encoded protein: CASSSGQAEQYF.

This chain connects TRBV2 to TRBJ2-7; D is possibly TRBD2 (6 bases). The germline V and J ends were trimmed by 6 bases and 2 bases, with 8 bases remaining between them. The CDR3 extends over 12 amino acids. Per the germline V gene, CDR1 is SNHLY and CDR2 is FYNNEI. The CDR3: CASSGTPYEQYF. In nucleotides, the CDR3 is TGTGCCAGCAGCGGGACTCCCTACGAGCAGTACTTC.

V gene TRBV6-1 combines with J gene TRBJ2-7; 8 bases fit TRBD1. In germline, CDR1 is MNHNS, CDR2 SASEGT. CDR3 length: 13 amino acids. Trimming removed 6 bases from V and 2 bases from J; junction bases left unmatched: 3. The CDR3 bases are TGTGCCAGCAGGGGGGACAGGCCCTACGAGCAGTACGTC. Its translation is CASRGDRPYEQYV.

The genes are TRBV7-3 and TRBJ2-3; 8 nucleotides agree with TRBD2. V was clipped by 6 bases and J by 2 bases; unmatched bases: 4. This CDR3 is built from 14 residues. Per germline, CDR1 SGHTA and CDR2 FQGTGA. Here the CDR3 reads CASSDGRATDTQYF. The DNA of the CDR3 is TGTGCCAGCAGTGACGGGAGGGCCACAGATACGCAGTATTTT.

CDR3 in DNA: TGTGCCAGCAGCCCCGGACACCCGTCTAACTATGGCTACACCTTC. Its translation: CASSPGHPSNYGYTF. V is TRBV25-1 and J is TRBJ1-2; tentatively, D is TRBD1 (5 bases). Germline lookup yields CDR1 MGHDK and CDR2 SYGVNS. There are 15 residues in the CDR3. Trimming took off 6 bases at V and 0 bases at J, with 14 bases between the two ends.

The chain couples TRBV6-1 to TRBJ1-5; no firm D call. Germline V gene lookup returns CDR1 MNHNS and CDR2 SASEGT. V was shortened by 5 bases and J by 10 bases, with 21 bases between the two germline ends. This CDR3 spans 15 amino acids. As DNA, the CDR3 is TGTGCCAGCAGTCCTCTCATGGCCCCGAATATACCCCAGCATTTT. Translation: CASSPLMAPNIPQHF.

V is TRBV5-1 and J is TRBJ2-7; D possibly corresponds to TRBD2 (5 bases). With 6 bases removed from V and 5 bases from J, the gap between germline ends came to 9 bases. Looked up from germline, CDR1 is SGHRS and CDR2 is YFSETQ. The CDR3 consists of 11 residues. This CDR3 is CASTRGNEQYF. CDR3 DNA sequence: TGCGCCAGCACTCGAGGGAACGAGCAGTACTTC.